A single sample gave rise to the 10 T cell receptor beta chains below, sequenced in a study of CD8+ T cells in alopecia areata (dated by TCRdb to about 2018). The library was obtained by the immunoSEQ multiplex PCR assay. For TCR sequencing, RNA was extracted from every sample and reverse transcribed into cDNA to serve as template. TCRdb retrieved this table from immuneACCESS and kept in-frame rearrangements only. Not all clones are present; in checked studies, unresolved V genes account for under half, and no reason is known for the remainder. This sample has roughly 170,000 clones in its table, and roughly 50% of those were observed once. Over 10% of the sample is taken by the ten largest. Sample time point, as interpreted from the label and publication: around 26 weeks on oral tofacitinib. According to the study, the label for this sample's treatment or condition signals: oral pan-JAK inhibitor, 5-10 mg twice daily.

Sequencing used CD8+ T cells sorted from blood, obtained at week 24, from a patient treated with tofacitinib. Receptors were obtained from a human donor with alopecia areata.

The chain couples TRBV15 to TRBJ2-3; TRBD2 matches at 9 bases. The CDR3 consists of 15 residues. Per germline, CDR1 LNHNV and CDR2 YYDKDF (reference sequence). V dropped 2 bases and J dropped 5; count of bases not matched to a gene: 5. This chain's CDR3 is CATSRQRGAVDTQYF. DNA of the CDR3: TGTGCCACCAGCAGACAGCGGGGGGCTGTAGATACGCAGTATTTT.

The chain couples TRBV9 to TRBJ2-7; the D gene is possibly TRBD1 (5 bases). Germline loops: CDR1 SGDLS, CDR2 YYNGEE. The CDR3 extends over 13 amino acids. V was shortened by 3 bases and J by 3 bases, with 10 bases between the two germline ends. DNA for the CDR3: TGTGCCAGCAGCGCGACAGTGAACTACGAGCAGTACTTC. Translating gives CASSATVNYEQYF.

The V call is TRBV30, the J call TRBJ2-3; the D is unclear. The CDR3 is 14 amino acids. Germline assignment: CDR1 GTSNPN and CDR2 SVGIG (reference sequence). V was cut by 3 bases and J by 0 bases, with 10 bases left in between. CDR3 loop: CAWSPGYSTDTQYF. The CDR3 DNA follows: TGTGCCTGGAGCCCTGGTTATAGCACAGATACGCAGTATTTT.

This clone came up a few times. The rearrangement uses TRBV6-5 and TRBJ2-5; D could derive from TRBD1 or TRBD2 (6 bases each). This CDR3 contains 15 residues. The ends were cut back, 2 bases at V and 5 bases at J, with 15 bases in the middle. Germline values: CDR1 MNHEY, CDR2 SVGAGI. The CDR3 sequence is CASSYTLGGGETQYF. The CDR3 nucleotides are TGTGCCAGCAGTTACACACTCGGGGGCGGGGAGACCCAGTACTTC.

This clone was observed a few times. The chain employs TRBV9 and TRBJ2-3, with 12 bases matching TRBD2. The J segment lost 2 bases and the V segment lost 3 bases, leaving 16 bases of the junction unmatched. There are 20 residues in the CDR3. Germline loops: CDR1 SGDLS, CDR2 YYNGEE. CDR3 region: CASSAPLLASGGAYTDTQYF. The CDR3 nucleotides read TGTGCCAGCAGCGCCCCTCTCCTGGCTAGCGGGGGGGCCTACACAGATACGCAGTATTTT.

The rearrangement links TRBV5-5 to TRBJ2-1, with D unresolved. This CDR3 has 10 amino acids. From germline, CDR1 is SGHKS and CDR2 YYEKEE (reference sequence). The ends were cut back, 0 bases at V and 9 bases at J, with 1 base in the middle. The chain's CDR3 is CASSLGEQFF. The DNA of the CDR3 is TGTGCCAGCAGCTTGGGTGAGCAGTTCTTC.

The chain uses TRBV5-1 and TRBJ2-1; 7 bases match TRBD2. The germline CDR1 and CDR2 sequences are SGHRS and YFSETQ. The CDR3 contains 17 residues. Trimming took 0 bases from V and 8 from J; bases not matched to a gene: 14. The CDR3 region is CASSLEDGTTGFDEQFF. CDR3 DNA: TGCGCCAGCAGCTTGGAAGACGGGACTACGGGGTTCGATGAGCAGTTCTTC.

Here the CDR3 reads CASSLAEGISPLHF. In DNA form, the CDR3 reads TGTGCCAGCAGCTTGGCCGAAGGGATTTCACCCCTCCACTTT. The rearrangement links TRBV5-4 to TRBJ1-6; D gene unclear. The CDR3 contains 14 residues. With 0 bases removed from V and 9 bases from J, the gap between germline ends came to 10 bases. Germline CDR1 SGHNT, CDR2 YYREEE (reference sequence).

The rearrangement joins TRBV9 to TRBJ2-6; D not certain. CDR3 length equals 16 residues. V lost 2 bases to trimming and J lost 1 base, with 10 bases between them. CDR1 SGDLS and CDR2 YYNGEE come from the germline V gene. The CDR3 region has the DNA TGTGCCAGCAGCGTTTCCCGGGTTTCTGGGGCCAACGTCCTGACTTTC. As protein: CASSVSRVSGANVLTF.

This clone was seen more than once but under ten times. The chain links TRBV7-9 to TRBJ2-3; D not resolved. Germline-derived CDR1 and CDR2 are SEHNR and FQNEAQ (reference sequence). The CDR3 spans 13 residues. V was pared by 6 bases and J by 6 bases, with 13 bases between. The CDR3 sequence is CASSWNLRDTQYF. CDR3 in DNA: TGTGCCAGCAGTTGGAACCTCCGGGATACGCAGTATTTT. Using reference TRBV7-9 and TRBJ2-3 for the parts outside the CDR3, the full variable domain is DTGVSQNPRHKITKRGQNVTFRCDPISEHNRLYWYRQTLGQGPEFLTYFQNEAQLEKSRLLSDRFSAERPKGSFSTLEIQRTEQGDSAMYLCASSWNLRDTQYFGPGTRLTVL.